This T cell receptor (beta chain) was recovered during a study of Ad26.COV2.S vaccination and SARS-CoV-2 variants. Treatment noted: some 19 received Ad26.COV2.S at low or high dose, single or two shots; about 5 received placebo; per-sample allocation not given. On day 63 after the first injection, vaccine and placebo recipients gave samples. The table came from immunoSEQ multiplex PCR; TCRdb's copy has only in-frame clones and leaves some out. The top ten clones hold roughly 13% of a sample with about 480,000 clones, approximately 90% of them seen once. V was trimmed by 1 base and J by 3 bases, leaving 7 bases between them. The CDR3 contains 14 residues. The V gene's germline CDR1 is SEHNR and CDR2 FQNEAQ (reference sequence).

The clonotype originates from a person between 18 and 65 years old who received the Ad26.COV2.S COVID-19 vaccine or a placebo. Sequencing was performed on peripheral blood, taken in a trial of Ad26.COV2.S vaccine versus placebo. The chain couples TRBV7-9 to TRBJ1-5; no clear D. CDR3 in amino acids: CASSLGGLNQPQHF. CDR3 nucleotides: TGTGCCAGCAGCTTAGGAGGGCTCAATCAGCCCCAGCATTTT.